This T cell receptor (beta chain) was found in a study of T cells and copy number aberrations in small-cell lung cancer (dated by TCRdb to 2020 to 2022). A note on the overall study: Whole-exome sequencing of the same tumor regions was paired with TCR repertoire sequencing so that T cell metrics could be related to mutations and copy number aberrations. Tumor TCR data existed for 17 to 20 patients, and about 15 patients had TCR data from both tumor tissue and normal tissue. Here is what the overall study found, with its caveats: High heterogeneity of the TCR repertoire was observed across regions, with about 75-97.7% of clones restricted to a single region, representing a lower overlap than in localized NSCLC. All specimens consisted of formalin-fixed paraffin-embedded tissue, which is known to introduce sequencing artifacts. Compared with adjacent lung tissue, tumors showed lower T-cell density, richness and clonality, although the density difference was not significant. The study was limited by a small sample size because surgical resection is uncommon in small-cell lung cancer, and validation of the findings is required. A negative correlation was found between higher copy number aberration burden and tumor T-cell density, richness and clonality.

The immunoSEQ hsTCRB Kit, with multiplexed V- and J-gene primers, was used to amplify TCR-beta CDR3 regions from genomic DNA. Unique DNA barcodes were added in a second PCR, and samples were pooled together with a negative and a positive control. An Illumina MiSeq running a 150-cycle paired-end protocol was used to sequence the pooled TCR-beta libraries. Under the source paper's analysis protocol: Raw sequencing data were processed by Adaptive Biotechnologies into a report with normalized, annotated TCR-beta repertoires. T-cell density was computed as TCR-beta templates normalized to usable DNA, which was estimated by amplifying housekeeping genes. Richness counted unique rearrangements, and clonality was defined as 1 minus Pielou's evenness. Three measures quantified intratumor TCR heterogeneity between regions: the Jaccard index, the Morisita overlap index, and the proportion of shared top-20 clonotypes. The clones in this table, taken by TCRdb from immuneACCESS, are in-frame only. Not every clone is retained; where verified, under half of the shortfall comes from an unresolved V gene, and the cause of the rest is unknown. V and J calls and clone size are given by that table; D and trimming were obtained from the DNA. For this sample the table gives roughly 500 clones, of which 92% were detected only once. Approximately 2.5% of the sample is taken by the ten largest.

Worth noting for this clone: No cognate antigen has been identified for it. Per-nucleotide qualities are absent, and no much larger clonotype sits a single base away.

The junction carries 6 bases between V and J, which are trimmed by 0 bases and 6 bases respectively. Measured from the cysteine to the phenylalanine, the CDR3 is 12 residues long. Just the 36-base CDR3 DNA is kept, in frame starting at base 1. Per the germline V gene (reference sequence), SGHNT is the CDR1 and YYREEE is the CDR2. Patients with limited-stage small-cell lung cancer who underwent surgical resection in Hangzhou, China, between about 2008 and 2020 were included as donors. Every donor went straight to surgery with no preoperative chemotherapy or radiotherapy, and no donor was given immunotherapy either before or after surgery. Each of the 20 or so patients in the sequenced cohort was a smoker or a heavy second-hand smoker. To represent spatial heterogeneity of the primary tumors, three regions were collected from each tumor FFPE block using a grid approach. Tumor regions were macrodissected for enrichment of malignant cells, and only regions expected to yield at least 150 ng DNA were selected. To characterize T cell repertoire heterogeneity, the study applied multi-region TCR-beta sequencing to resected limited-stage small-cell lung cancers and to tumor-adjacent lung tissue. The AllPrep DNA/RNA FFPE Kit (Qiagen) was used to extract genomic DNA from the FFPE tissue.

The chain is encoded by TRBV5-4 joined to TRBJ1-1; no D gene can be assigned with confidence. Sequencing input: tumor tissue. The clonotype comes from a man between 60 and 70 years old with small cell lung cancer. CDR3 region: CASSLDSAEAFF. The nucleotides are TGTGCCAGCAGCTTGGATTCGGCTGAAGCTTTCTTT.